This T cell receptor (beta chain) emerged from a study of T cells in Graves' hyperthyroidism and ophthalmopathy. The study's findings and limits: Clonotypes that were expanded in thyroid above 0.001 mostly appeared in blood too. A model of 13 V-J pairs discriminated ophthalmopathy from stable hyperthyroidism.

This clonotype was observed at least ten times. Its target is not known. Amplification of TCR beta CDR3 regions used RNA as the template. The HTBI primer set served for first-round RT-PCR of the TCR CDR3. TCRdb passed the multiplex PCR reads through MiXCR, listing each CDR3 protein once. The sample shows more than 550,000 distinct CDR3 sequences, 17% of them seen only once. Across 18 months, stable Graves' hyperthyroidism was marked by no progression to ophthalmopathy. Germline loops: CDR1 SGHRS, CDR2 YFSETQ. With 1 base clipped from V and 4 bases from J, the junction kept 5 bases outside the gene matches. The length of the CDR3 is 15 residues.

The chain uses TRBV5-1 and TRBJ2-1; TRBD1 aligns across 7 bases. The sample comprised blood. The clonotype was recovered from a man aged 45-65 years with Graves' hyperthyroidism. The CDR3 region has the DNA TGCGCCAGCAGCTTGAAACAGGGGAGTTACAATGAGCAGTTCTTC. It is translated as CASSLKQGSYNEQFF.